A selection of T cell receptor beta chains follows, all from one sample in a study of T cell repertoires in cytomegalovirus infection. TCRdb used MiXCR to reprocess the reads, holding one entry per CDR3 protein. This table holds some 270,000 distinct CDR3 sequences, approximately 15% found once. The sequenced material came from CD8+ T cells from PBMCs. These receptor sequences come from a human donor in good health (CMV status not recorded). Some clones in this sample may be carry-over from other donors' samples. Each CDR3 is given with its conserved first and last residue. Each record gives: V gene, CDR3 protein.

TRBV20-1	CSASRGESYEQYF
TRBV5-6	CASSFSGQTYEQYF
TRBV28	CASSDDFLMNTEAFF
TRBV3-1	CASSQTTGEPTEAFF
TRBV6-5	CASSYFKSGANVLTF
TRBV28	CASSYPWTGATNEKLFF
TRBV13	CASSSPGLPGYTQYF
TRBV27	CASSPLPTAGSTDTQYF
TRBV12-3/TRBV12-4	CASSFVYPSTDTQYF
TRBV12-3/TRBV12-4	CASSVSRGPGETQYF
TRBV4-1	CASSQAQGAYEQYF
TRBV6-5	CASSLPGTGNEQFF
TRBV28	CASSFFRSLGNEQFF
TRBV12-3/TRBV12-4	CASRRLAGDPNEQFF
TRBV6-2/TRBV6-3	CASSSPRANTEAFF
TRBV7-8	CASRDRANTGELFF
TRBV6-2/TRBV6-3	CASSYGGQANTEAFF
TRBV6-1	CASSVQPGQGAWETQYF
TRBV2	CASRGIPTSAVYNEQFF
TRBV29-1	CSVEGHPGNTIYF
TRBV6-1	CASSEQGRAYSNQPQHF
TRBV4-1	CASSQDPGGGLEAQYF
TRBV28	CASLTGTRYNSPLHF
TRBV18	CASSPPSALVSFSEAFF
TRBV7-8	CASSLAGTMGLTTDTQYF
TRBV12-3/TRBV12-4	CASSPPWSAGELFF
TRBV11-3	CASLRNGNTIYF
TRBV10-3	CAAEGEGRLNTEAFF
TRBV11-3	CASSSERQGMNTEAFF
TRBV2	CASSEVNMVHEQYF
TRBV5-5	CASSSDVQRNQETQYF
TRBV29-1	CSVEYGWTGDSNEQFF
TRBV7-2	CASSPLWALSSYNEQFF
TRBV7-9	CASSLDSGAREQYF
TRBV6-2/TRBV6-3	CASSRSLGLSSSYEQYF
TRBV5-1	CASSLGETGGNEQFF
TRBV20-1	CSAPSGGNYEQYF
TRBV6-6	CASSYPGTGRDTEAFF
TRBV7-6	CASSLQGLNKVNTEAFF
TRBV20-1	CSGDRADTQYF
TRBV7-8	CASSLGGRVYGYTF
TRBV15	CATSSNIGKTYEQYF
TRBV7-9	CASSLEASGETQYF
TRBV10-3	CAIRATGDGYTF
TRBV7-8	CASSLVGLNEQFF
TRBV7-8	CASSLRIAGGRETQYF
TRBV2	CASSEWASEYTDTQYF
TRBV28	CASSLTGINYEQYF
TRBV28	CASSLWRNTIYF
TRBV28	CASSPRDREAKNIQYF
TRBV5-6	CASSPSGTQNPQYF
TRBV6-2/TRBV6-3	CASSYERIKLPYEQYF
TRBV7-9	CASSLGGASNEKLFF
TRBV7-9	CASSLERENTGELFF
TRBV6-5	CASSYDRDTGELFF
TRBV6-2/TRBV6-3	CASSLGGLSPEAFF
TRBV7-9	CASSPQGNQPQHF